This TCR beta chain emerged from a study of blood T cell repertoires in COVID-19. Study as a whole: Researchers got acute and convalescent COVID-19 samples from the United States, Italy and Spain. Nucleic acid was either cDNA or gDNA, and it came from T cells, B-cell-depleted T cells, or PBMCs.

Trimming cost V 2 bases and J 6 bases; bases outside gene matches: 7. Germline V gene sequence: CDR1 MNHEY, CDR2 SVGEGT. CDR3 length: 16 amino acids. Assay: immunoSEQ multiplex PCR; the TCRdb copy retains only in-frame clones and omits some. The table has approximately 150,000 clones, around 76% seen once. The sequenced sample was peripheral blood. This TCR was sampled from a woman in her seventies with acute or convalescent COVID-19. This chain uses TRBV6-2 or TRBV6-3 with TRBJ1-5; TRBD1 aligns across 10 bases. CDR3 bases: TGTGCCAGCAGTTACCCCGACAGGGGGCCGTTTCAGCCCCAGCATTTT. It specifies CASSYPDRGPFQPQHF.